The clone carrying this TCR beta chain was counted once. These data originate in a study of blood T cell repertoires in COVID-19. Overall study context: Acute and convalescent COVID-19 specimens originated in the United States, Italy and Spain. T cells, B-cell-depleted T cells, or PBMCs provided the cDNA or gDNA that served as material.

Germline CDR1 reads LNHDA; CDR2 reads SQIVND (reference sequence). The V and J ends lost 3 bases and 4 bases, in that order; junction bases with no gene match: 8. The CDR3 is 15 residues long. As originally analysed: Reference gene primer amplification gave nucleated cell count estimates. Sequencing was performed with immunoSEQ multiplex PCR; in TCRdb, only in-frame clones are kept and a portion is missing. The DNA gave D and trimming, while V, J and clone size come from that table. In the table there are more than 250,000 clones, more than 75% of which are singletons. Sequences were obtained from peripheral blood. This TCR came from a woman in her twenties or thirties who had recovered from COVID-19. The genes are TRBV19 and TRBJ1-1, with 7 bases aligning to TRBD1. CDR3 sequence reads: CASSIMSGGSTEAFF. CDR3 DNA: TGTGCCAGTAGTATTATGTCAGGGGGATCCACTGAAGCTTTCTTT.